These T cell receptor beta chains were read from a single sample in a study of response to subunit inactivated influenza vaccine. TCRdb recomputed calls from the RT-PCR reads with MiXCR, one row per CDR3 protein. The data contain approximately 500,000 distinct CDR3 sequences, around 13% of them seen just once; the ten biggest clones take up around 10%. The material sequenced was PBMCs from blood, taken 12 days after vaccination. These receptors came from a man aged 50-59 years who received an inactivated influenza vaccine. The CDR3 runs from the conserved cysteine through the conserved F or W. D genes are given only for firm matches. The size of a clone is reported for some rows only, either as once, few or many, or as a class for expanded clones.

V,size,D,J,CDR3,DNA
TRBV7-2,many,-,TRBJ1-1,CASSFTRVGTEAFF,TGTGCCAGCAGCTTTACAAGGGTAGGCACTGAAGCTTTCTTT
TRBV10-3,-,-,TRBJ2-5,CAISEPGLQETQYF,TGTGCCATCAGTGAGCCGGGACTTCAAGAGACCCAGTACTTC
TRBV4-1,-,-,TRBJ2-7,CASSQEETSYEQYF,TGCGCCAGCAGCCAAGAGGAGACATCCTACGAGCAGTACTTC
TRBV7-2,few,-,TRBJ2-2,CASSSWTAGELFF,TGTGCCAGCAGCTCCTGGACAGCCGGGGAGCTGTTTTTT
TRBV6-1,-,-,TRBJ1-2,CASSLPDRANYGYTF,TGTGCCAGCAGTCTCCCGGACAGAGCTAACTATGGCTACACCTTC
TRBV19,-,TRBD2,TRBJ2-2,CASKWASGSPGELFF,TGTGCCAGTAAATGGGCTAGCGGGAGCCCCGGGGAGCTGTTTTTT
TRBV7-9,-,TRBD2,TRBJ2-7,CASSLAGLAVYEQYF,TGTGCCAGCAGCTTAGCGGGGCTAGCGGTCTACGAGCAGTACTTC
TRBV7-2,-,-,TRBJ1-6,CASSFSRGSYNSPLHF,TGTGCCAGCAGCTTCTCCAGGGGCTCCTATAATTCACCCCTCCACTTT
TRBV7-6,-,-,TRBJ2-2,CASRRTSNTGELFF,TGTGCCAGCAGACGCACCTCGAACACCGGGGAGCTGTTTTTT
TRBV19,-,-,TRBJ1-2,CASSIFGEANYGYTF,TGTGCCAGTAGTATATTCGGGGAAGCTAACTATGGCTACACCTTC
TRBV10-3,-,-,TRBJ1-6,CAISDWGYNSPLHF,TGTGCCATCAGTGATTGGGGATATAATTCACCCCTCCACTTT
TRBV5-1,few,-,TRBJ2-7,CASSLTSQRGPAAYEQYF,TGCGCCAGCAGCTTGACCTCCCAGAGGGGCCCCGCGGCCTACGAGCAGTACTTC
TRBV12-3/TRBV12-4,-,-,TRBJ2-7,CASSRDFLYEQYF,TGTGCCAGCAGCCGGGACTTTCTCTACGAGCAGTACTTC
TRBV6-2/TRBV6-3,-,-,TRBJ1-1,CGSSYGLVSVRAGEAFF,TGTGGCAGCAGTTACGGGTTGGTGTCAGTCAGAGCGGGTGAAGCTTTCTTT
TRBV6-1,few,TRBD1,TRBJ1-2,CASSMDRGGYGYTF,TGTGCCAGCAGTATGGACAGGGGTGGCTATGGCTACACCTTC
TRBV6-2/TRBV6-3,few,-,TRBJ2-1,CASSVIDRARSYNEQFF,TGTGCCAGCAGCGTGATCGATCGAGCGCGGAGCTACAATGAGCAGTTCTTC
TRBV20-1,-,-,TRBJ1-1,CSAIRGGLNTEAFF,TGCAGTGCTATACGGGGAGGACTGAACACTGAAGCTTTCTTT
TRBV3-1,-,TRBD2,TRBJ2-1,CASSQETFSGSVNEQFF,TGTGCCAGCAGCCAAGAAACTTTTAGCGGGAGCGTCAATGAGCAGTTCTTC
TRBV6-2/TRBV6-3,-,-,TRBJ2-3,CASSYWVTDTQYF,TGTGCCAGCAGTTACTGGGTCACAGATACGCAGTATTTT
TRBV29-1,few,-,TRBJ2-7,CSVLTDYYEQYF,TGCAGCGTGCTGACGGACTACTACGAGCAGTACTTC
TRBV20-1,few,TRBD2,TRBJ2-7,CSASVVAGSYEQYF,TGCAGTGCTAGTGTGGTAGCGGGATCCTACGAGCAGTACTTC
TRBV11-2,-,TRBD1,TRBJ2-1,CASSLLLNRGFSYNEQFF,TGTGCCAGCAGCTTATTATTGAACAGGGGTTTCTCCTACAATGAGCAGTTCTTC
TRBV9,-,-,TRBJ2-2,CASSVDGGTTGELFF,TGTGCCAGCAGCGTAGACGGGGGAACGACCGGGGAGCTGTTTTTT
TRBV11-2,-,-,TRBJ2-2,CASSLRDIGNTGELFF,TGTGCCAGCAGCCTTCGGGACATCGGTAACACCGGGGAGCTGTTTTTT
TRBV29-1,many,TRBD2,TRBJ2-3,CSVGGLAGGGRTDTQYF,TGCAGCGTTGGAGGACTAGCGGGAGGAGGACGCACAGATACGCAGTATTTT
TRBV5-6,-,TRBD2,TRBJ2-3,CASSLATSDTTDTQYF,TGTGCCAGCAGCTTGGCCACTAGCGACACCACAGATACGCAGTATTTT
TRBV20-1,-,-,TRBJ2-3,CSAPSRAKRLADTQYF,TGCAGTGCCCCTTCAAGGGCAAAGCGGTTGGCAGATACGCAGTATTTT
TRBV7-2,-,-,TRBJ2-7,CASSLGPVGRDEQYF,TGTGCCAGCAGCTTGGGCCCGGTGGGTCGAGACGAGCAGTACTTC
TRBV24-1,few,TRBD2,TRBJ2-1,CATSDAFTSGRANEQFF,TGTGCCACCAGTGACGCGTTTACTAGCGGGAGGGCCAATGAGCAGTTCTTC
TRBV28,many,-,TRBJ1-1,CASSFVAGTAAFF,TGTGCCAGCAGTTTCGTGGCAGGGACCGCAGCTTTCTTT
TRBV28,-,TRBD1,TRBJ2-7,CASSFTDRLNYEQYF,TGTGCCAGCAGTTTTACGGACAGGTTAAACTACGAGCAGTACTTC
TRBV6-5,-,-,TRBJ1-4,CASSSGQLLGEKLFF,TGTGCCAGCAGTTCAGGGCAGCTTCTGGGAGAAAAACTGTTTTTT
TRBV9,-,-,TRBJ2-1,CASSVELGYNEQFF,TGTGCCAGCAGCGTAGAGCTTGGCTACAATGAGCAGTTCTTC
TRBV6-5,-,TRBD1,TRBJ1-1,CASSYRGGQGPLNTEAFF,TGTGCCAGCAGTTACAGGGGTGGACAGGGGCCTTTGAACACTGAAGCTTTCTTT
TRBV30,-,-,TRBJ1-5,CAWSVAGSQPQHF,TGTGCCTGGAGTGTAGCGGGAAGTCAGCCCCAGCATTTT
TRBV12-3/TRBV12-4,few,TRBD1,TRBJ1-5,CASSYGTGLQPQHF,TGTGCCAGCAGCTATGGGACAGGGCTTCAGCCCCAGCATTTT
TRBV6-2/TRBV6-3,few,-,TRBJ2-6,CASSYYLPGHSSSRENVLTF,TGTGCCAGCAGTTACTATTTACCGGGACACAGTTCCTCTAGGGAGAACGTCCTGACTTTC
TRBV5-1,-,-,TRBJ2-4,CASSLDNGKNIQYF,TGCGCCAGCAGCTTGGATAACGGTAAAAACATTCAGTACTTC
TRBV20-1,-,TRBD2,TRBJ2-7,CSAYSGSSYEQYF,TGCAGTGCTTATAGCGGGAGCTCCTACGAGCAGTACTTC
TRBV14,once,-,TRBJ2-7,CASSHWSNEQYF,TGTGCCAGCAGCCACTGGTCCAACGAGCAGTACTTC
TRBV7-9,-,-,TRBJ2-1,CASSPPLGGEQFF,TGTGCCAGCAGCCCTCCGTTAGGAGGTGAGCAGTTCTTC
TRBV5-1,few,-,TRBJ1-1,CASSVAGGVFTEAFF,TGCGCCAGCAGCGTCGCAGGAGGGGTATTCACTGAAGCTTTCTTT
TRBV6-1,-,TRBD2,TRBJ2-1,CASSGTAGLAGENEQFF,TGTGCCAGCAGTGGAACCGCCGGACTAGCGGGAGAGAATGAGCAGTTCTTC
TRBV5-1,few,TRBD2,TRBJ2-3,CASRSTSGGADTQYF,TGCGCCAGCAGGAGTACTAGCGGGGGGGCAGATACGCAGTATTTT
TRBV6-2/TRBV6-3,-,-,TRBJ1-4,CASTPGTTNEKLFF,TGTGCCAGCACCCCCGGTACAACTAATGAAAAACTGTTTTTT